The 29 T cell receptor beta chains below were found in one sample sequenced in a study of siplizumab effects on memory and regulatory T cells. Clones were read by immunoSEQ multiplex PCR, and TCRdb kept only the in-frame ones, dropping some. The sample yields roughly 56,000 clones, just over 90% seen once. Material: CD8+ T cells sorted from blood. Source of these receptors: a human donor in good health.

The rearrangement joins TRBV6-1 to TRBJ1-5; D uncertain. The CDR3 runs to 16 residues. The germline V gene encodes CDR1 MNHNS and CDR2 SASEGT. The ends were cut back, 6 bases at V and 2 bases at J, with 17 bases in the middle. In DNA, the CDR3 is TGTGCCAGCAGCGAAAGCTACTGGGATCGCAATCAGCCCCAGCATTTT. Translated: CASSESYWDRNQPQHF.

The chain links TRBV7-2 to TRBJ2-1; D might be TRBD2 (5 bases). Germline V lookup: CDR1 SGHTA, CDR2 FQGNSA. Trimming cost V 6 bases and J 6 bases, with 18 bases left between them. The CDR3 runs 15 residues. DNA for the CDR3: TGTGCCAGCAGAATAGGTAATAGCCGGGGCAATGAGCAGTTCTTC. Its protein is CASRIGNSRGNEQFF.

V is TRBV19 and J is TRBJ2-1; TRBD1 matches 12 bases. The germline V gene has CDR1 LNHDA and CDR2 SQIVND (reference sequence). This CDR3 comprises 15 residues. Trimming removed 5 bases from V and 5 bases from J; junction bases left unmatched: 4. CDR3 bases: TGTGCCAGTAGTCAGGGACAGGGGGCTCACAATGAGCAGTTCTTC. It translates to CASSQGQGAHNEQFF.

CDR3 bases: TGCGCCAGCAGCGGCAACTCTTACGAGCAGTACTTC. As protein: CASSGNSYEQYF. This chain uses TRBV5-1 with TRBJ2-7; the D is unclear. V lost 4 bases and J lost 4, with 9 bases in between. This CDR3 comprises 12 residues. Germline CDR1 and CDR2: SGHRS and YFSETQ.

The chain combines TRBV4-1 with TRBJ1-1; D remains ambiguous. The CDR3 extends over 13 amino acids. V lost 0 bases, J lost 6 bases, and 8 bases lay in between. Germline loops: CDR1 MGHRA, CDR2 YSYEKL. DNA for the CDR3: TGCGCCAGCAGCCAAGAGAGGGAGTCTGAAGCTTTCTTT. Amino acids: CASSQERESEAFF.

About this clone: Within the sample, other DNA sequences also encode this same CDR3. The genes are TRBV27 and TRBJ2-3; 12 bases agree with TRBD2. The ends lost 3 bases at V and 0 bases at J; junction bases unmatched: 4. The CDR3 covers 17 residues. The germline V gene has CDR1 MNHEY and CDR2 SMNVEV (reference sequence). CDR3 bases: TGTGCCAGCAGTTTGGCCGGGACTAGCGGGAGCACAGATACGCAGTATTTT. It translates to CASSLAGTSGSTDTQYF.

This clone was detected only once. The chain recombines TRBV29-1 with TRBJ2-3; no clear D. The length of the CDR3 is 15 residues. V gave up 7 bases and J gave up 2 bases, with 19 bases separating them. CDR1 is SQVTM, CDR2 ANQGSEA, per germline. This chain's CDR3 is CSAESPPPITDTQYF. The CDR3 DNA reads TGCAGCGCCGAATCCCCTCCTCCCATCACAGATACGCAGTATTTT.

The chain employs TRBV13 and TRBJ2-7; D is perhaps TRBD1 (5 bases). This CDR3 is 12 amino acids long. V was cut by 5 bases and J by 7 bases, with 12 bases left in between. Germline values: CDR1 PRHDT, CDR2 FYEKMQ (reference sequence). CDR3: CASSQGVGEQYF. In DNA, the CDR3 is TGTGCCAGCAGCCAAGGGGTTGGGGAGCAGTACTTC.

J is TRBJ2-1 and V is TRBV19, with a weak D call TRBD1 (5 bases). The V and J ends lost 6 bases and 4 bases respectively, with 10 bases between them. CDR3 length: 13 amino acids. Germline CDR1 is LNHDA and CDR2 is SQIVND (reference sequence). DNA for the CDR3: TGTGCCAGTAGATATGGGGCTTACAATGAGCAGTTCTTC. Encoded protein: CASRYGAYNEQFF. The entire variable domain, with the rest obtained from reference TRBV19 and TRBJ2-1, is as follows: DGGITQSPKYLFRKEGQNVTLSCEQNLNHDAMYWYRQDPGQGLRLIYYSQIVNDFQKGDIAEGYSVSREKKESFPLTVTSAQKNPTAFYLCASRYGAYNEQFFGPGTRLTVL.

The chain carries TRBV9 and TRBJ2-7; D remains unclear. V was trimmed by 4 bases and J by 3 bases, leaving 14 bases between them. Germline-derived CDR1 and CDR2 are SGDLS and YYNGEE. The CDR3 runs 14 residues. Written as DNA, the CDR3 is TGTGCCAGCAGCCCCACGGGTGAGGTCTACGAGCAGTACTTC. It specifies CASSPTGEVYEQYF.

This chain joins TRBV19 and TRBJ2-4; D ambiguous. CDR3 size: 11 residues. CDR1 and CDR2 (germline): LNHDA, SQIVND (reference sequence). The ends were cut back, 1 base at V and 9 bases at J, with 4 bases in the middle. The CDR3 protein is CASSIGFIQYF. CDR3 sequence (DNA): TGTGCCAGTAGTATAGGGTTCATTCAGTACTTC.

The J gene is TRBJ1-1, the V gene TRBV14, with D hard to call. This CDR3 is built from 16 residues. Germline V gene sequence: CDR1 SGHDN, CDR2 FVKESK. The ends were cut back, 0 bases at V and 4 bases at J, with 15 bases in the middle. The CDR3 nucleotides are TGTGCCAGCAGCCAAGATTTTGGAAGCGGTGGCACTGAAGCTTTCTTT. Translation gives CASSQDFGSGGTEAFF.

CDR3 sequence reads: CASSETPGDYGYTF. The CDR3 coding sequence is TGTGCCAGCAGCGAGACCCCGGGGGATTATGGCTACACCTTC. V and J are TRBV9 and TRBJ1-2, with D perhaps TRBD1 (5 bases). The germline CDR1 and CDR2 sequences are SGDLS and YYNGEE. There are 14 residues in the CDR3. The V end lost 3 bases, the J end lost 5 bases, and 14 bases lay between the germline ends.

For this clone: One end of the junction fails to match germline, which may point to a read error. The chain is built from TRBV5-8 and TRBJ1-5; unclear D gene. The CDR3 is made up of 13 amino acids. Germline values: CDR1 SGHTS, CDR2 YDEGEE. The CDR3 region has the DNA TGTGCCAGCAGCTTGGCCCAGAATCTGCCCCAGCATTTT. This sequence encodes CASSLAQNLPQHF.

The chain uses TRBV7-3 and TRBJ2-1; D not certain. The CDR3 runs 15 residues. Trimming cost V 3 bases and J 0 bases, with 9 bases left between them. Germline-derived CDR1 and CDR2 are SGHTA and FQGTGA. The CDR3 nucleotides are TGTGCCAGCAGCTTTAGGCCGGTCTCCTACAATGAGCAGTTCTTC. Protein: CASSFRPVSYNEQFF.

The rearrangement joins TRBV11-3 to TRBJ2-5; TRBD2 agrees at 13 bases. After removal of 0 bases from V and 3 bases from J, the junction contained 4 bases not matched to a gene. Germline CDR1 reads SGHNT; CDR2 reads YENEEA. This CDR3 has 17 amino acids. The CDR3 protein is CASSLDRTSGREETQYF. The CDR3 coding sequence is TGTGCCAGCAGCTTAGATCGAACTAGCGGGAGGGAAGAGACCCAGTACTTC. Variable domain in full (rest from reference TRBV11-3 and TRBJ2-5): EAGVVQSPRYKIIEKKQPVAFWCNPISGHNTLYWYLQNLGQGPELLIRYENEEAVDDSQLPKDRFSAERLKGVDSTLKIQPAELGDSAVYLCASSLDRTSGREETQYFGPGTRLLVL.

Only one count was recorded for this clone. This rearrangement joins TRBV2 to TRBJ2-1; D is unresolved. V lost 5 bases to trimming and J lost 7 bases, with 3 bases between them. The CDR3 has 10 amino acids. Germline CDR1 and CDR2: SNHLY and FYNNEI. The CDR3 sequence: CASSQNEQFF. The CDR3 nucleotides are TGTGCCAGCAGTCAGAATGAGCAGTTCTTC.

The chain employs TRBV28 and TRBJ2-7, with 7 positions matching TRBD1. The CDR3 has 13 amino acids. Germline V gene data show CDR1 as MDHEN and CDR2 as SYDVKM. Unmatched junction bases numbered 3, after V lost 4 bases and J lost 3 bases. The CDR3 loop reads CASSSGTDYEQYF. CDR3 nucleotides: TGTGCCAGCAGTTCCGGGACAGACTACGAGCAGTACTTC.

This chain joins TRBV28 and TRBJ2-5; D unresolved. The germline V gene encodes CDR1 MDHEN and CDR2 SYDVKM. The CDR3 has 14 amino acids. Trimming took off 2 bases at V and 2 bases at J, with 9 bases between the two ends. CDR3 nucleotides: TGTGCCAGCAGTTTAAGAATAAATCAAGAGACCCAGTACTTC. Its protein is CASSLRINQETQYF.

The CDR3 bases are TGTGCCAGCAGCTTAGGGGGACTAGCGGGAGTAAGTGAGCAGTTCTTC. As protein: CASSLGGLAGVSEQFF. This chain links TRBV11-2 with TRBJ2-1; 14 bases line up with TRBD2. Germline CDR1 reads SGHAT; CDR2 reads FQNNGV. This CDR3 contains 16 residues. The V and J ends lost 1 base and 9 bases, in that order; junction bases with no gene match: 5.

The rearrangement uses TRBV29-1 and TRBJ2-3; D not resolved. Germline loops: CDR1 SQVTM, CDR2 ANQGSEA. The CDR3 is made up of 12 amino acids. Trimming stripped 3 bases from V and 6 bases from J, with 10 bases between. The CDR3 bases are TGCAGCGTTGAGGGCAACTGGGATACGCAGTATTTT. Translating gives CSVEGNWDTQYF.

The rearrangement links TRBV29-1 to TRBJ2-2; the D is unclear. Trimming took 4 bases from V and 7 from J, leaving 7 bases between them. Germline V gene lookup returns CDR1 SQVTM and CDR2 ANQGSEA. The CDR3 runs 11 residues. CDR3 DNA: TGCAGCGTTGTAGAGCTCGGGGAGCTGTTTTTT. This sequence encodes CSVVELGELFF.

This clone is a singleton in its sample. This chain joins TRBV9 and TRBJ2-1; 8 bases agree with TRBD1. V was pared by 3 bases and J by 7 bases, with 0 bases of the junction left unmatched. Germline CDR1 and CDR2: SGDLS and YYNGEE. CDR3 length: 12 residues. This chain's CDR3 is CASSGDRNEQFF. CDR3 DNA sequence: TGTGCCAGCAGCGGGGACAGGAATGAGCAGTTCTTC.

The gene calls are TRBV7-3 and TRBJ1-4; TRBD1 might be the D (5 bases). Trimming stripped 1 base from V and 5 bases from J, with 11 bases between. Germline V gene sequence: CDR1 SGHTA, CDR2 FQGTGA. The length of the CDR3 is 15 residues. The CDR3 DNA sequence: TGTGCCAGCAGCTTAAAAAGAGGGGTAAATGAAAAACTGTTTTTT. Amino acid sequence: CASSLKRGVNEKLFF.

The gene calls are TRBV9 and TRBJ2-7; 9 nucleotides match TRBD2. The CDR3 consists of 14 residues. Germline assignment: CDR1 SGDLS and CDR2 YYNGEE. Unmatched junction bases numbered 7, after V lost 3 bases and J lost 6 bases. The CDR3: CASSAGLAQGEQYF. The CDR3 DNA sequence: TGTGCCAGCAGCGCGGGACTAGCCCAGGGCGAGCAGTACTTC.

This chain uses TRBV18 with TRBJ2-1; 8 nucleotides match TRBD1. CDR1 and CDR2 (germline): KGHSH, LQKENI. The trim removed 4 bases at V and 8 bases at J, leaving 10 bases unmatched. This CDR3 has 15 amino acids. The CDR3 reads CASSLDDRGWDEQFF. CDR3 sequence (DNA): TGTGCCAGCTCACTCGACGACAGGGGATGGGATGAGCAGTTCTTC.

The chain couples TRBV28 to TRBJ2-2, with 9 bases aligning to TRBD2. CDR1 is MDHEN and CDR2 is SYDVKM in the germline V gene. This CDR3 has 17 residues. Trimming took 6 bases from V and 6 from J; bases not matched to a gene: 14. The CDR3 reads CASSPFSGLATAGELFF. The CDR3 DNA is TGTGCCAGCAGCCCGTTCAGCGGACTAGCGACAGCCGGGGAGCTGTTTTTT. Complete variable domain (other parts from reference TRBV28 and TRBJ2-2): DVKVTQSSRYLVKRTGEKVFLECVQDMDHENMFWYRQDPGLGLRLIYFSYDVKMKEKGDIPEGYSVSREKKERFSLILESASTNQTSMYLCASSPFSGLATAGELFFGEGSRLTVL.

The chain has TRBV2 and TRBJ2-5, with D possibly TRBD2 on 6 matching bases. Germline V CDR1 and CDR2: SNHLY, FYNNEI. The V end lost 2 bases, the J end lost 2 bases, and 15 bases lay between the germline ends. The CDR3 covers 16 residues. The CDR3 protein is CASSEWRVRLQETQYF. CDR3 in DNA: TGTGCCAGCAGTGAATGGAGGGTGCGCCTGCAAGAGACCCAGTACTTC.

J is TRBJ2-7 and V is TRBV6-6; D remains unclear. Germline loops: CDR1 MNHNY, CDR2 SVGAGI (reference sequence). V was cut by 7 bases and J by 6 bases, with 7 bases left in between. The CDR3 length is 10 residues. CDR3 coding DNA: TGTGCCAGCAAAGGAAGCGAGCAGTACTTC. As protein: CASKGSEQYF.